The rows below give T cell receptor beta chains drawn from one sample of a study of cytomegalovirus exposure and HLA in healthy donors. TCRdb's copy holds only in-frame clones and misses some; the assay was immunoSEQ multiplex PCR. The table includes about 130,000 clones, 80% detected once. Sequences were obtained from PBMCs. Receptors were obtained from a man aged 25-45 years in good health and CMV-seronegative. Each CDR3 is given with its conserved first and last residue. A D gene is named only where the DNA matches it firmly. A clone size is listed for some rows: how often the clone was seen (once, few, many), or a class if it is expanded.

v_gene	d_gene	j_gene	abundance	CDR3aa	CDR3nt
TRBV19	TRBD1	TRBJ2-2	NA	CASGQGYTGELFF	TGTGCCAGCGGACAGGGGTACACCGGGGAGCTGTTTTTT
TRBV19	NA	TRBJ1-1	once	CASSHTGNTEAFF	TGTGCCAGTAGTCATACAGGGAACACTGAAGCTTTCTTT
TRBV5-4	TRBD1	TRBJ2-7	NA	CASSLPGQGYEQYF	TGTGCCAGCAGCTTACCGGGACAGGGGTACGAGCAGTACTTC
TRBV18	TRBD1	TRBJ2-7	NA	CASSPRDRVVDEQYF	TGTGCCAGCTCACCCCGGGACAGGGTGGTTGATGAGCAGTACTTC
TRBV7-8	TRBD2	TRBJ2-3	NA	CASSLGGGSRVNAAQYF	TGTGCCAGCAGCTTAGGGGGCGGGAGTAGGGTCAACGCAGCGCAGTATTTT
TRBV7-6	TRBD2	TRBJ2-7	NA	CASSLMAIAGGTEQYF	TGTGCCAGCAGCTTAATGGCGATAGCGGGAGGAACCGAGCAGTACTTC
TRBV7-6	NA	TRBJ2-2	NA	CASSSKGGQHPTGELFF	TGTGCCAGCAGCTCTAAGGGAGGCCAGCACCCCACCGGGGAGCTGTTTTTT
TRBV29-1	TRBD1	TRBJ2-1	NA	CSVSGGSYNEQFF	TGCAGCGTCTCAGGGGGCTCCTACAATGAGCAGTTCTTC
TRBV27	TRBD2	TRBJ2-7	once	CASSFLAGADEQYF	TGTGCCAGCAGTTTTTTAGCGGGAGCGGACGAGCAGTACTTC
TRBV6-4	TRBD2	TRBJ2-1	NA	CASSDSITSGRYNEQFF	TGTGCCAGCAGTGACTCGATAACTAGCGGGAGGTACAATGAGCAGTTCTTC
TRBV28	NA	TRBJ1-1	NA	CASSLGTRSEAFF	TGTGCCAGCAGTTTAGGGACACGGAGTGAAGCTTTCTTT
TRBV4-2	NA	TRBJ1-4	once	CASSQGPGTNEKLFF	TGTGCCAGCAGCCAAGGGCCCGGGACAAATGAAAAACTGTTTTTT
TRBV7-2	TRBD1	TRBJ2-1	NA	CASSPGQGGYEQFF	TGTGCCAGCAGCCCGGGACAGGGTGGCTATGAGCAGTTCTTC
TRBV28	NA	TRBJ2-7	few	CASSLRRFREQYF	TGTGCCAGCAGTTTGAGGCGATTTCGGGAGCAGTACTTC
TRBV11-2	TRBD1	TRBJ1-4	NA	CASSRGAGGGEKLFF	TGTGCCAGCAGCCGCGGGGCAGGGGGAGGTGAAAAACTGTTTTTT
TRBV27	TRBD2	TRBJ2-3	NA	CASSFGGSTDTQYF	TGTGCCAGCAGTTTTGGCGGGAGTACAGATACGCAGTATTTT
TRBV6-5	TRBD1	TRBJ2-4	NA	CASRTDRTGSIQYF	TGTGCCAGCAGAACAGACCGGACAGGTAGCATTCAGTACTTC
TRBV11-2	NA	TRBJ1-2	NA	CASSLDGGNYGYTF	TGTGCCAGCAGCTTAGATGGGGGCAACTATGGCTACACCTTC
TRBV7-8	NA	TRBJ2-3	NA	CASSLVAGSADTQYF	TGTGCCAGCAGCTTAGTGGCGGGAAGCGCAGATACGCAGTATTTT
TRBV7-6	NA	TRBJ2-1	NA	CASSPFSGAYNEQFF	TGTGCCAGCAGCCCCTTCTCAGGGGCCTACAATGAGCAGTTCTTC
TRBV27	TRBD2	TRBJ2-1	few	CASRLAGGNYNEQFF	TGTGCCAGCAGACTAGCGGGAGGGAACTACAATGAGCAGTTCTTC
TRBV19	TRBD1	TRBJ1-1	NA	CASTHRGLNTEAFF	TGTGCCAGTACTCACAGGGGGCTGAACACTGAAGCTTTCTTT
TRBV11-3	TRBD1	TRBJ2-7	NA	CASSLDGTGGIYEQYF	TGTGCCAGCAGCTTAGATGGGACAGGGGGCATTTACGAGCAGTACTTC
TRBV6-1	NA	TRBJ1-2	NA	CASSESQGSGYPF	TGTGCCAGCAGTGAATCCCAGGGAAGTGGCTACCCCTTC
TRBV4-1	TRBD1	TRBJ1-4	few	CASSQSLQGASEKLFF	TGCGCCAGCAGCCAATCACTACAGGGGGCGAGTGAAAAACTGTTTTTT
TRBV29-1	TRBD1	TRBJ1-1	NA	CSATTRQGASTEAFF	TGCAGCGCTACGACGCGACAGGGGGCGAGTACTGAAGCTTTCTTT
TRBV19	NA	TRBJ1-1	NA	CASSSQVNTEAFF	TGTGCCAGTAGTTCACAGGTGAACACTGAAGCTTTCTTT
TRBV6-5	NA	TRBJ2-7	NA	CASSPRGYEQYF	TGTGCCAGCAGCCCCAGGGGATACGAGCAGTACTTC
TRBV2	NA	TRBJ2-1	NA	CASSELGAGGEQFF	TGTGCCAGCAGTGAACTCGGGGCCGGGGGTGAGCAGTTCTTC
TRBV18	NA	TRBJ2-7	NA	CASSPPGQRGEQYF	TGTGCCAGCTCACCACCGGGACAACGGGGCGAGCAGTACTTC
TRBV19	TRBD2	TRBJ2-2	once	CASRISGRGTGELFF	TGTGCCAGTAGAATTAGCGGGAGGGGCACCGGGGAGCTGTTTTTT
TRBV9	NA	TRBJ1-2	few	CASSVVLSSDYGYTF	TGTGCCAGCAGCGTAGTCCTCTCATCAGACTATGGCTACACCTTC
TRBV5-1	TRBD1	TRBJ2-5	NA	CASSSRTGGATETQYF	TGCGCCAGCAGCTCCAGGACAGGGGGCGCGACGGAGACCCAGTACTTC
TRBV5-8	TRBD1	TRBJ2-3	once	CASSDERQGGDTQYF	TGTGCCAGCAGCGACGAAAGACAGGGTGGAGATACGCAGTATTTT
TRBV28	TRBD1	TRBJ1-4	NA	CASSSQQTGNNEKLFF	TGTGCCAGCAGTTCCCAACAGACAGGGAATAATGAAAAACTGTTTTTT
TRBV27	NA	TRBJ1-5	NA	CASSLGSWGNQPQNF	TGTGCCAGCAGCCTAGGATCATGGGGCAATCAGCCCCAGAATTTT
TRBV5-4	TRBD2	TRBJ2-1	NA	CASSLDAGGSYNEQFF	TGTGCCAGCAGCTTGGACGCGGGAGGCTCCTACAATGAGCAGTTCTTC
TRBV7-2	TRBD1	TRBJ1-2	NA	CASSPGQGNYGYTF	TGTGCCAGCAGCCCCGGACAGGGAAACTATGGCTACACCTTC
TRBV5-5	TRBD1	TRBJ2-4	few	CASSLGLTGGDIQYF	TGTGCCAGCAGCTTGGGCCTGACAGGGGGAGACATTCAGTACTTC
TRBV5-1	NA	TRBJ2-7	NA	CASSLGEKGYEQYF	TGCGCCAGCAGCTTGGGGGAGAAGGGCTACGAGCAGTACTTC
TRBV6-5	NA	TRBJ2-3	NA	CASSYALSGDTQYF	TGTGCCAGCAGTTACGCCCTCTCGGGGGATACGCAGTATTTT
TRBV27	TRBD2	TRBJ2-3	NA	CASSWGGPAGDTQYF	TGTGCCAGCTCCTGGGGGGGTCCGGCGGGAGATACGCAGTATTTT
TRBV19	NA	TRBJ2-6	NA	CASKIGEAGANVLTF	TGTGCCAGTAAGATTGGAGAAGCTGGGGCCAACGTCCTGACTTTC
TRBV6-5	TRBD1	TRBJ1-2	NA	CASSPGQGARGYTF	TGTGCCAGCAGCCCCGGACAGGGGGCGCGTGGCTACACCTTC
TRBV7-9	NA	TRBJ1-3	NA	CAVAGSGNTIYF	TGTGCCGTTGCCGGCTCTGGAAACACCATATATTTT
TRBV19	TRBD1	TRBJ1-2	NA	CASTTTGGGYGYTF	TGTGCCAGTACTACTACAGGGGGCGGCTATGGCTACACCTTC
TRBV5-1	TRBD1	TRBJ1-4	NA	CASSLLGQLNEKLFF	TGCGCCAGCAGCTTGTTGGGACAGCTAAATGAAAAACTGTTTTTT
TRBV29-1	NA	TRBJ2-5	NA	CSVKGVLVLETQYF	TGCAGCGTTAAAGGTGTATTAGTACTAGAGACCCAGTACTTC
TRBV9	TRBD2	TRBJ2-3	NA	CASSVSGRSTDTQYF	TGTGCCAGCAGCGTTAGCGGGAGAAGCACAGATACGCAGTATTTT
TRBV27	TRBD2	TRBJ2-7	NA	CASRRLAGTYEQYF	TGTGCCAGCAGGCGACTAGCGGGGACCTACGAGCAGTACTTC
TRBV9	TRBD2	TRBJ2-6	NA	CASSVSGRGSGANVLTF	TGTGCCAGCAGCGTTAGCGGGAGGGGCTCTGGGGCCAACGTCCTGACTTTC
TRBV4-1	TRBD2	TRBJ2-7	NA	CASSLGTSGSYEQYF	TGCGCCAGCAGCCTGGGGACTAGCGGGAGCTACGAGCAGTACTTC
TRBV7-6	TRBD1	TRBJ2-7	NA	CASSSNPGQGPYEQYF	TGTGCCAGCAGCTCTAATCCGGGACAGGGGCCCTACGAGCAGTACTTC
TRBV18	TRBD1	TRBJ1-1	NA	CASSSGTGLRLGTEAFF	TGTGCCAGCTCTTCCGGGACAGGGCTTCGTTTGGGCACTGAAGCTTTCTTT